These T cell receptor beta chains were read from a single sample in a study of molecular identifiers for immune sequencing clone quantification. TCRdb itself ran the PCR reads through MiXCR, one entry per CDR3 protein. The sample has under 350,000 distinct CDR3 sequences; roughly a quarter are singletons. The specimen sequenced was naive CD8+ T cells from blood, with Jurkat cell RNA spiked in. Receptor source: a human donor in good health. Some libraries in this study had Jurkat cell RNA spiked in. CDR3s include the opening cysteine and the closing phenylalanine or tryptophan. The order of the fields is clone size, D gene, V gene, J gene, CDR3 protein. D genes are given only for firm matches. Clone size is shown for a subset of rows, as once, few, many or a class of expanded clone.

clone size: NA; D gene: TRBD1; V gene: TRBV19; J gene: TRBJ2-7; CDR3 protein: CASTYRTGGGYEQYF
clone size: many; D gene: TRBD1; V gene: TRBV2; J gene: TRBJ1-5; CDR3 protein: CASKTGTGPYQPQHF
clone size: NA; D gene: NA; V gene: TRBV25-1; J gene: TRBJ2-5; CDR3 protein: CASSEGPGGQETQYF
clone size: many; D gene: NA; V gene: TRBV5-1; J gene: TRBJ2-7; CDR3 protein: CASSSGAYYEQYF
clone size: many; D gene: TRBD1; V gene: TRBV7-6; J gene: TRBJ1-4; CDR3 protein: CASSPDRINEKLFF
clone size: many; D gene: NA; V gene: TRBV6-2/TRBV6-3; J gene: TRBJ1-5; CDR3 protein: CASKGAGDNQPQHF
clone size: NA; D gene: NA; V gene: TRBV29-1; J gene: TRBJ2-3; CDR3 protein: CSVVYTDTQYF
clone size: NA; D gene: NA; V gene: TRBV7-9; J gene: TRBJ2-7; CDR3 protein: CASSQQLSSYEQYF
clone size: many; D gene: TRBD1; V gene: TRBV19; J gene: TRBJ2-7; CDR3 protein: CASSTGTGAYEQYF
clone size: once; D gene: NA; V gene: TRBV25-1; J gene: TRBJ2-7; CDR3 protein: CASSDPGSRIYEQYF
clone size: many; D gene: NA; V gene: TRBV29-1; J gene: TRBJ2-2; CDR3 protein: CSVELVNTGELFF
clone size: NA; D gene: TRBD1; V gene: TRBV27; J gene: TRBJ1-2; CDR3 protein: CARSLTLDRGANYGYTF
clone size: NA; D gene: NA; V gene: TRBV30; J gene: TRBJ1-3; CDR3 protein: CAWSREGGSGNTIYF
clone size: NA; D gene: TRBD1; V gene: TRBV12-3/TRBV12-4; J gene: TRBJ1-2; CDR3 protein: CASSLHGRGLYYGYTF
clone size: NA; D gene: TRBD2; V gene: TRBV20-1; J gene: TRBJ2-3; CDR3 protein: CSARDRNIWTSASTDTQYF
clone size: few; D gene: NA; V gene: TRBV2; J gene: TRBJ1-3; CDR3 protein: CASSVFWGSGNTIYF
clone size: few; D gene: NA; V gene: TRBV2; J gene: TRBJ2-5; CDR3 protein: CASREPGEETQYF
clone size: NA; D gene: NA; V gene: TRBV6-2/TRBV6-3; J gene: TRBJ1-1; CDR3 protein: CARSYVGIHPAAFF
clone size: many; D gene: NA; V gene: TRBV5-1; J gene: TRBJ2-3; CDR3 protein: CASRLTGQTTDTQYF
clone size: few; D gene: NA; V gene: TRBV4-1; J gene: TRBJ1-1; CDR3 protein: CASSQGWRGDTEAFF
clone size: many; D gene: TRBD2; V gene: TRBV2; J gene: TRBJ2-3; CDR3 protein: CASSEDGPGLAGLGDTQYF
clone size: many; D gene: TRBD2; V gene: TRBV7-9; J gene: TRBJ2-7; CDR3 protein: CASSERLASYEQYF
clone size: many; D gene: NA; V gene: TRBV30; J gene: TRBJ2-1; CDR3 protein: CARLGGDNEQFF
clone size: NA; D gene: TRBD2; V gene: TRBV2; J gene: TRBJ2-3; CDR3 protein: CASNGRGYTDTQYF
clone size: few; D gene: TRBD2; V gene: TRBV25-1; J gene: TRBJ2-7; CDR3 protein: CASSAFRLAGDEQYF
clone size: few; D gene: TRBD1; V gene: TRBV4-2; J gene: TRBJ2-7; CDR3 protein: CASSQERTGSYEQYF
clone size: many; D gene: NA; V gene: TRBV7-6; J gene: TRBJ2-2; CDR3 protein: CASTSLRRGGNTGELFF
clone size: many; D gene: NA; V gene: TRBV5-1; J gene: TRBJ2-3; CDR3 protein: CASSLGLGEASTDTQYF
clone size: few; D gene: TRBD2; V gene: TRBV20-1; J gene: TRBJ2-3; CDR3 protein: CSARDVGLAGGPLTDTQYF
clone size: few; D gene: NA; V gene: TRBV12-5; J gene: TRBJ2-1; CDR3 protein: CASGFFKGGEQFF
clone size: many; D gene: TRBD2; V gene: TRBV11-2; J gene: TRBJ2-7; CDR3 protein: CASSPRIGGEQYF
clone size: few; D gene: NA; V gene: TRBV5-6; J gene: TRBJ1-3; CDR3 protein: CASSLDSFSGNTIYF
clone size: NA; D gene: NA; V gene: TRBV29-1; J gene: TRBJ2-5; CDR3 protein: CSVDLEAQYF
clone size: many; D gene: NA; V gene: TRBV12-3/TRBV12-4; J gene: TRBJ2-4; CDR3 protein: CASSLVSPNDIQYF
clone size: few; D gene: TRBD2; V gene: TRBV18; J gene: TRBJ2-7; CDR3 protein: CASSQRDPFYEQYF
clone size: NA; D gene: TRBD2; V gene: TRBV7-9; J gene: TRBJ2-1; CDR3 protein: CASSPLAGGCLINEQFF
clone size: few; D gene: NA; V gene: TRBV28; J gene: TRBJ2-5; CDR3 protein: CASSYPQGVKETQYF
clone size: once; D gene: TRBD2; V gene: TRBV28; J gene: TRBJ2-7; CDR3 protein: CAWGTSSYAPYF
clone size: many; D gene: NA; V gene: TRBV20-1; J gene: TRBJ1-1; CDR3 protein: CSAPSEGAAEAFF
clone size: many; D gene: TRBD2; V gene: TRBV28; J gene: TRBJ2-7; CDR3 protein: CASRGLAGGYEQYF
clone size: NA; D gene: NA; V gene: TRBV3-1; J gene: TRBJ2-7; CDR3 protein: CASSQSDYEQYF
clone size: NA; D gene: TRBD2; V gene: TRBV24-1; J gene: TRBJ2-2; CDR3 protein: CATSDLRGGDNTGELFF
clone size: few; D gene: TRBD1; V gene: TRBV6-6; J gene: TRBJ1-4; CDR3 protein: CASSYSGTGDEKLFF
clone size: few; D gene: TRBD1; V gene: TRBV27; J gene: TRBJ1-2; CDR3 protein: CASSLRGGSYGYTF
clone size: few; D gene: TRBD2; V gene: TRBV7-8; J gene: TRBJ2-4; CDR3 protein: CASSTRGTSRAKNIQYF
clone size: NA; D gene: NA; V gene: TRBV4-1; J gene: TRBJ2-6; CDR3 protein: CASSPAGTGFSSGANVLTF
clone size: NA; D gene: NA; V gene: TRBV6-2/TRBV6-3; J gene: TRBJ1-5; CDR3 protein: CASSQPSGGELVYSNQPQHF
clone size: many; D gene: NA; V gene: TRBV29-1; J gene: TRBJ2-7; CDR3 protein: CSVENLNREGEQYF
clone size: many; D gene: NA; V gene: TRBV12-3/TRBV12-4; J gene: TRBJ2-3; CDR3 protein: CASSYRVDTQYF
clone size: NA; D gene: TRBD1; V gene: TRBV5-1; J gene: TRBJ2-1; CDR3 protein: CASSPDRGLGNEQSF
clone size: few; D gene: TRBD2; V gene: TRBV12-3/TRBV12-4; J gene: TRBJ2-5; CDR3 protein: CASSHSGSQETQYF
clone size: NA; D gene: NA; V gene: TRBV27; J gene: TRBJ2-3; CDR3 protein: CASSPQTTGGDTQYF
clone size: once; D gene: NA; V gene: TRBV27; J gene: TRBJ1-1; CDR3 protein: CASSLGLDAEALF
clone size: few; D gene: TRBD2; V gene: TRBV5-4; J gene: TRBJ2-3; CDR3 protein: CASSPGLAGYRADTQYF
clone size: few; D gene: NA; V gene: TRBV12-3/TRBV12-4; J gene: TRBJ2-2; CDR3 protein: CASSLWTLAAGELFF
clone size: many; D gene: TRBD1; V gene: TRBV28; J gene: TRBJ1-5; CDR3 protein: CASSTDRSDQPQHF
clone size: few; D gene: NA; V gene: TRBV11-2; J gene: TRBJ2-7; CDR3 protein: CASSPFPGASYEQYF